This TCR beta chain is from a study of T cell responses to AZD1222 COVID-19 vaccine. In the study overall: Pooling of second doses given at about 4 or about 12 weeks was done. Findings and caveats of the study: It was only after the peak T cell response that any repertoires were sampled. Females made up more of the donors, who were largely white British, and clonal diversity may have come out too low. Rises in breadth and depth of Spike-specific TCRs came after two AZD1222 doses.

The CDR3 covers 14 residues. With 3 bases removed from V and 3 bases from J, the gap between germline ends came to 11 bases. Germline lookup yields CDR1 SGHRS and CDR2 YFSETQ. TCRdb's table, derived via immunoSEQ multiplex PCR, lists solely in-frame clones and lacks some. The profile shows 170,000 or so clones, 90% of them singletons. Note on this clone: Antigen: not known.

This TCR was recovered from an adult in good health. This chain connects TRBV5-1 to TRBJ2-3; D gene unclear. The source material was peripheral blood, sampled on day 0 of AZD1222 vaccination. In nucleotides, the CDR3 is TGCGCCAGCAGCTCCCAGACCCATACAGATACGCAGTATTTT. It is translated as CASSSQTHTDTQYF.